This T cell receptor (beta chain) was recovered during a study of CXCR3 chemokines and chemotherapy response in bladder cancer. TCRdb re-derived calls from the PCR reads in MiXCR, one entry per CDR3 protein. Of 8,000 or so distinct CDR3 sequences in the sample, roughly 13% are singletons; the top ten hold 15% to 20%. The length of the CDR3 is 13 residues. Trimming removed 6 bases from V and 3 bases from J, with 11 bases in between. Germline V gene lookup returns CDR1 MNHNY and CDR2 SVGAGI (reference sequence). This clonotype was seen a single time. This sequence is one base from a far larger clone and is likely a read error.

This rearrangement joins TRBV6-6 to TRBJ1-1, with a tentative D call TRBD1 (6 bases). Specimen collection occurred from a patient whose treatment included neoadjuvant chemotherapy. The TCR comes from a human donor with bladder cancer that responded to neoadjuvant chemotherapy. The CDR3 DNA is TGTGCCAGCAGCAATACAGGGTACACTGAAGCTTTCTTT. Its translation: CASSNTGYTEAFF.